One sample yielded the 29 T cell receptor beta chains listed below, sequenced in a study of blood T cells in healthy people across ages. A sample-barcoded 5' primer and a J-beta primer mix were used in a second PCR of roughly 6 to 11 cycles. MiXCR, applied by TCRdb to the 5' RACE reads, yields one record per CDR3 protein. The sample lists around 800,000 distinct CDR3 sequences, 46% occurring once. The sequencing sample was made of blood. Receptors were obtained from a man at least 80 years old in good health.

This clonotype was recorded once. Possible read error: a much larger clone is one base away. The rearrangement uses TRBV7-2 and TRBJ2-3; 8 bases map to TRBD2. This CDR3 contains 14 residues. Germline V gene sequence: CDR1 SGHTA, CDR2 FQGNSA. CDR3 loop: CVSSIPGLGSTQYF. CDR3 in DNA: TGTGTCAGCAGCATTCCGGGACTAGGAAGCACGCAGTATTTT. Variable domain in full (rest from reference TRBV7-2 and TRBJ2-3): GAGVSQSPSNKVTEKGKDVELRCDPISGHTALYWYRQSLGQGLEFLIYFQGNSAPDKSGLPSDRFSAERTGGSVSTLTIQRTQQEDSAVYLCVSSIPGLGSTQYFGPGTRLTVL.

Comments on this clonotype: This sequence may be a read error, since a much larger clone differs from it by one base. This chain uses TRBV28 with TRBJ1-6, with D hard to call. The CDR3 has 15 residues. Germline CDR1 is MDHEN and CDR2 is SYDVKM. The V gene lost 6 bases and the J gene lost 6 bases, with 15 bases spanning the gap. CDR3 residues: CASSPDVRVNSPLHF. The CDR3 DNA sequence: TGTGCCAGCAGCCCTGATGTGAGGGTTAATTCACCCCTCCACTTT.

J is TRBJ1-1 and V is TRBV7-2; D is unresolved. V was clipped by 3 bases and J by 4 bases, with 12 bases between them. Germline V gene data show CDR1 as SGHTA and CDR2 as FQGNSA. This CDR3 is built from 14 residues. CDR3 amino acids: CASSLSGSITEAFF. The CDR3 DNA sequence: TGTGCCAGCAGCTTGTCCGGGTCTATCACTGAAGCTTTCTTT. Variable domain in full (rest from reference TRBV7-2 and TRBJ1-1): GAGVSQSPSNKVTEKGKDVELRCDPISGHTALYWYRQSLGQGLEFLIYFQGNSAPDKSGLPSDRFSAERTGGSVSTLTIQRTQQEDSAVYLCASSLSGSITEAFFGQGTRLTVV.

The CDR3, as DNA: TGTGCCAGCAGCGTAGCTGTGTCAGATAGCACAGATACGCAGTATTTT. Its translation is CASSVAVSDSTDTQYF. The rearrangement uses TRBV9 and TRBJ2-3; D remains ambiguous. Germline CDR1 is SGDLS and CDR2 is YYNGEE. This CDR3 comprises 16 residues. V lost 0 bases, J lost 0 bases, and 11 bases lay in between.

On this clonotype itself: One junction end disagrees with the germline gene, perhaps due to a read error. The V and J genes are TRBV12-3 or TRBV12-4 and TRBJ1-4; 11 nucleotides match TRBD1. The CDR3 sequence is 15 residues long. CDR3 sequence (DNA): TGTGCCAGCAGTACTCGGACAGGGGGCGTTGAAAATCTGTTTTTT. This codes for CASSTRTGGVENLFF.

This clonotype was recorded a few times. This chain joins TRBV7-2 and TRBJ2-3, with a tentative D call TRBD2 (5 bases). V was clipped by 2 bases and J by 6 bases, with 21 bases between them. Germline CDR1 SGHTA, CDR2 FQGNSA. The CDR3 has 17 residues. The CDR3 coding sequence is TGTGCCAGCAGCTTAAGAGTAGATCGGAGGACCGGTGATACGCAGTATTTT. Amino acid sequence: CASSLRVDRRTGDTQYF.

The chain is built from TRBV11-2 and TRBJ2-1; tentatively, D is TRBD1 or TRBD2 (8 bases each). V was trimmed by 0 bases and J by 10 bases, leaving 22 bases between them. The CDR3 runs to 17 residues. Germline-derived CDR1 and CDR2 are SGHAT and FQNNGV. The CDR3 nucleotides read TGTGCCAGCAGCTTAGAAAGCGGGGGACAGGCCGATAGAGAGCAGTTCTTC. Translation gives CASSLESGGQADREQFF.

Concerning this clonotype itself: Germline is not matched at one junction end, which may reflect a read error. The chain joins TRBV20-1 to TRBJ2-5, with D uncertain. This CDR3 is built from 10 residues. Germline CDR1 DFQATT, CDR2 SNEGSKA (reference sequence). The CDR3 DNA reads TGCAGTGCTATCAAAGATACCCAGTACTTC. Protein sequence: CSAIKDTQYF.

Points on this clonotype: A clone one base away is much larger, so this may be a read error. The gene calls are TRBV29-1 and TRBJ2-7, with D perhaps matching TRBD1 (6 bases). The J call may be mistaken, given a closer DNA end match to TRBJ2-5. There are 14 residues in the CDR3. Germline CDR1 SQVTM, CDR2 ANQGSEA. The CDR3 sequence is CSVEAGDIQETQYF. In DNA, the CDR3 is TGCAGCGTTGAGGCAGGGGACATCCAAGAGACCCAGTACTTC.

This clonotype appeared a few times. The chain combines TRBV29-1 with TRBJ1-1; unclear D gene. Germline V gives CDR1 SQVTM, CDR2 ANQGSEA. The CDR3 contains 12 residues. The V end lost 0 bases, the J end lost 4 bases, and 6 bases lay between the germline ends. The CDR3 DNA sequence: TGCAGCGTTGAAGAAACGGGCACTGAAGCTTTCTTT. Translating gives CSVEETGTEAFF.

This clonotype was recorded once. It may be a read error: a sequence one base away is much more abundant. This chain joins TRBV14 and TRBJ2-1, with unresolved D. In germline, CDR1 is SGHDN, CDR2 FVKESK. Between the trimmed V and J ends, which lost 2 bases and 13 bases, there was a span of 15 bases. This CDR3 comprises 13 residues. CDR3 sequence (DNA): TGTGCCAGCAGCCAATTGGTTCAAGAGACCCAGTTCTTC. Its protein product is CASSQLVQETQFF.

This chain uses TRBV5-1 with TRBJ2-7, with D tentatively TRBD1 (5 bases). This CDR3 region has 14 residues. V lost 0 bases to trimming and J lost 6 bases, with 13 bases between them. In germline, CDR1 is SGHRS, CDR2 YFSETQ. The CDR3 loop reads CASSLEPTTAEQYF. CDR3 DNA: TGCGCCAGCAGCTTGGAGCCGACGACAGCCGAGCAGTACTTC. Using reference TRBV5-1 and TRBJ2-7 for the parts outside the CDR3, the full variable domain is KAGVTQTPRYLIKTRGQQVTLSCSPISGHRSVSWYQQTPGQGLQFLFEYFSETQRNKGNFPGRFSGRQFSNSRSEMNVSTLELGDSALYLCASSLEPTTAEQYFGPGTRLTVT.

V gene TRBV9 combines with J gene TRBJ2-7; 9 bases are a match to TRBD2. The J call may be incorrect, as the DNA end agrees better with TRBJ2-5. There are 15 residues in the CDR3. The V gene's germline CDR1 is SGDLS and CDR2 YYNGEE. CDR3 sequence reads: CASSVDPSGMETQYF. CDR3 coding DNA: TGTGCCAGCAGCGTAGACCCTAGCGGGATGGAGACCCAGTACTTC.

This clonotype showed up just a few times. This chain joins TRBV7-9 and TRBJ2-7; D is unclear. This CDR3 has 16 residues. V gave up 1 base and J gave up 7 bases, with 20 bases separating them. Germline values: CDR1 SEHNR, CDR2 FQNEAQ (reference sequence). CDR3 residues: CASSLGFEDDSEEQYF. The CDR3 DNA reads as TGTGCCAGCAGCTTAGGCTTCGAGGACGACTCCGAGGAGCAGTACTTC.

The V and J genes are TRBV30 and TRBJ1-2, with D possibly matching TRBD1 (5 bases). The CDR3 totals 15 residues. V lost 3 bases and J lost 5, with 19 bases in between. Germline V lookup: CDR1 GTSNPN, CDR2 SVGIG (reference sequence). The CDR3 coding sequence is TGTGCCTGGAGGAAGGGACCCCCGGAGGGGTATGGCTACACCTTC. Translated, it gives CAWRKGPPEGYGYTF.

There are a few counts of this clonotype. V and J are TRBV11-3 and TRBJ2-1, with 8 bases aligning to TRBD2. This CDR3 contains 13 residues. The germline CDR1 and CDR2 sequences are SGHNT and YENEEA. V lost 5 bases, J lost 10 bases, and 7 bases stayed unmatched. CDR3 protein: CASSESGSPEQFF. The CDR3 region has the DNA TGTGCCAGCAGCGAAAGCGGGAGCCCAGAGCAGTTCTTC.

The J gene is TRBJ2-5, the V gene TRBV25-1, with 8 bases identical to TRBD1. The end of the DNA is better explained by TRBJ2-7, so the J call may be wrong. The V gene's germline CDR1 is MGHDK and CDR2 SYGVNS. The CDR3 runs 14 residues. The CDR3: CASSAATGVHEQYF. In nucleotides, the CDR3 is TGTGCCAGCAGTGCAGCGACAGGGGTGCACGAGCAGTACTTC.

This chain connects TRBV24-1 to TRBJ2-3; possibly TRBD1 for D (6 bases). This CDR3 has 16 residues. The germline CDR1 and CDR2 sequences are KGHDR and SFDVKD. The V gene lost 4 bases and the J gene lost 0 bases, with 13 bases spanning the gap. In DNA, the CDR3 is TGTGCCACCAGTGAGCATGGGACAACCAGCACAGATACGCAGTATTTT. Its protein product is CATSEHGTTSTDTQYF.

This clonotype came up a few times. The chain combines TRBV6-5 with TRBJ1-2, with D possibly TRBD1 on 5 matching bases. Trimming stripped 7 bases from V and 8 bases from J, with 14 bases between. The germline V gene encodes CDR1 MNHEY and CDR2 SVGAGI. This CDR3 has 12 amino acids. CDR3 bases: TGTGCCAGCATGGTGGCGCAGGGAGGCTACACCTTC. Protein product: CASMVAQGGYTF.

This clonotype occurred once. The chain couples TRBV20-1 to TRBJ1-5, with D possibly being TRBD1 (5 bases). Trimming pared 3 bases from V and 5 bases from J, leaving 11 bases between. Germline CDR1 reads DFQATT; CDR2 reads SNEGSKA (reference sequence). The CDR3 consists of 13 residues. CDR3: CSASKQTDQPQHF. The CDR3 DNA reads TGCAGTGCTAGTAAGCAGACAGATCAGCCCCAGCATTTT.

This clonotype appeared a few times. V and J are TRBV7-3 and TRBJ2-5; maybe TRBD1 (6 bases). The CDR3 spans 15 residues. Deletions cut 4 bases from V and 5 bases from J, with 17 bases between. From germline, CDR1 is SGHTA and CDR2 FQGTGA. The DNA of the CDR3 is TGTGCCAGCAGCTCAAGCGCAGGGGATGGTGAGACCCAGTACTTC. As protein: CASSSSAGDGETQYF.

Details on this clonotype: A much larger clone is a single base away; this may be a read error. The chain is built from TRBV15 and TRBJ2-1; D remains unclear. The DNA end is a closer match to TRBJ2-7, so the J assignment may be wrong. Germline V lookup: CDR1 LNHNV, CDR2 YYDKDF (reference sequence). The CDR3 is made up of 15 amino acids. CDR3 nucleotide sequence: TGTGCCACCAGCACAGGCGTAGGACCTAACTACGAGCAGTACTTC. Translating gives CATSTGVGPNYEQYF.

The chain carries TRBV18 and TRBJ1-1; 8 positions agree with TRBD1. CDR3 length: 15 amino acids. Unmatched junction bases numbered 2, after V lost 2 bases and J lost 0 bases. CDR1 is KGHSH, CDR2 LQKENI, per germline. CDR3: CASSPGDRMNTEAFF. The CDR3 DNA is TGTGCCAGCTCACCAGGGGACAGGATGAACACTGAAGCTTTCTTT.

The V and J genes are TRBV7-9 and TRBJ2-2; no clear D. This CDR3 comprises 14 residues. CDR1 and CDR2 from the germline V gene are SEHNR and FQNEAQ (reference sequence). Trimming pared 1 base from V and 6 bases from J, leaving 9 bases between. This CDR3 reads CASSLGVHPGELFF. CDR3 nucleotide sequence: TGTGCCAGCAGCTTAGGGGTCCACCCCGGGGAGCTGTTTTTT.

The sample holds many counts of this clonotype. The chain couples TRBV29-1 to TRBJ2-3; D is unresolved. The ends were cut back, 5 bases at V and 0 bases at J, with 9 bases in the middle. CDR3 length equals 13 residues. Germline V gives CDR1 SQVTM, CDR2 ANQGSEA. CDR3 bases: TGCAGCGTTAACAGTCCTAGCACAGATACGCAGTATTTT. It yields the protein CSVNSPSTDTQYF.

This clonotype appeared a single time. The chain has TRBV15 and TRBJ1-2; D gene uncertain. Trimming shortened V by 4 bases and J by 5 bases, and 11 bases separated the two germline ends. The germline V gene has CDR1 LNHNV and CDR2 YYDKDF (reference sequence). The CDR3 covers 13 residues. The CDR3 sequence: CATSMSRSYGYTF. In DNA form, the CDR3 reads TGTGCCACCAGCATGTCAAGGTCGTATGGCTACACCTTC.

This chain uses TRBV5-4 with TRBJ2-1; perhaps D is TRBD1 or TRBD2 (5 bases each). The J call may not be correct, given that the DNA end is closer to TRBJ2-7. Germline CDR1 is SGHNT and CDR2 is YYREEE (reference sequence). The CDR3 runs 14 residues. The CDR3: CASSFVGPYNEQYF. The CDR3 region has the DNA TGTGCCAGCAGCTTCGTGGGACCATACAATGAGCAGTACTTC.

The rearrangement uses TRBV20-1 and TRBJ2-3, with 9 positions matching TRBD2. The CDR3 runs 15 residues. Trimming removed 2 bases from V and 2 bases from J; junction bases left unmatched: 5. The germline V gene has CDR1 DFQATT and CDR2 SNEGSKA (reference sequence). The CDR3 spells CSARLGGRDTDTQYF. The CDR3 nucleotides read TGCAGTGCTAGACTAGGCGGGAGGGACACAGATACGCAGTATTTT.

CDR3 DNA: TGCGCCAGCTCGACTAGTGAACTCAGCTCCTACGAGCAGTACTTC. It is translated as CASSTSELSSYEQYF. The J gene is TRBJ2-7, the V gene TRBV5-1, with a possible D match to TRBD2 (6 bases). In germline, CDR1 is SGHRS, CDR2 YFSETQ. V shed 7 bases and J shed 0 bases, with 17 bases lying between them. The CDR3 runs 15 residues.